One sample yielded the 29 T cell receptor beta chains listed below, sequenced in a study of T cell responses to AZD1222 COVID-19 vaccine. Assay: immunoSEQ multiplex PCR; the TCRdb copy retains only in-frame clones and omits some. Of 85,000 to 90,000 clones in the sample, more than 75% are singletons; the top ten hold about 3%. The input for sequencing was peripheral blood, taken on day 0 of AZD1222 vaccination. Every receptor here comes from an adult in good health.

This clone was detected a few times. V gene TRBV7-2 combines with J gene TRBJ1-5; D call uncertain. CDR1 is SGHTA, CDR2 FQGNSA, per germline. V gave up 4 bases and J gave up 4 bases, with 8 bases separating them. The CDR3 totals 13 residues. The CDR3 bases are TGTGCCAGCAGCTCAGGCTGGAATCAGCCCCAGCATTTT. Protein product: CASSSGWNQPQHF.

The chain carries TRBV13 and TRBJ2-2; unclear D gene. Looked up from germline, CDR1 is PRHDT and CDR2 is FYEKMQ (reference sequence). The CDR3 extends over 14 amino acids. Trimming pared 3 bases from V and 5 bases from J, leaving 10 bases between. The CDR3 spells CASSFVARTGELFF. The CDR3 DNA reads TGTGCCAGCAGCTTCGTGGCCAGGACCGGGGAGCTGTTTTTT.

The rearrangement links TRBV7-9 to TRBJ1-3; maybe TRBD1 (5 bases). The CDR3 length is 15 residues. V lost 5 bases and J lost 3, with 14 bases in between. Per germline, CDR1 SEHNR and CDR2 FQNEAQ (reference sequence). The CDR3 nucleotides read TGTGCCAGCAGCCCTTCTGGGGCCATTGGAAACACCATATATTTT. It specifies CASSPSGAIGNTIYF.

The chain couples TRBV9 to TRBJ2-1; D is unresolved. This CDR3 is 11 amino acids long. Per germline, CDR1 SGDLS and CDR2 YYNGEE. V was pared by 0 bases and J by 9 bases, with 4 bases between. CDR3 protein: CASSVASEQFF. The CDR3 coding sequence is TGTGCCAGCAGCGTAGCCAGTGAGCAGTTCTTC.

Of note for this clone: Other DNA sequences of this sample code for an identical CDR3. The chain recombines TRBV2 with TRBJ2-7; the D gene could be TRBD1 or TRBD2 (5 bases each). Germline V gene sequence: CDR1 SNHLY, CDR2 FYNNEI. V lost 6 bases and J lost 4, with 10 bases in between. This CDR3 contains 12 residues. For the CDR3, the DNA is TGTGCCAGCAGGGGGGACGGATACGAGCAGTACTTC. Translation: CASRGDGYEQYF.

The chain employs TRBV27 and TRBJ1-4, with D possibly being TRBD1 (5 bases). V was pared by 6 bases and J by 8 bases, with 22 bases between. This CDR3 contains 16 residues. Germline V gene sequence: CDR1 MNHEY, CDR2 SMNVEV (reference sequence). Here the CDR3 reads CASSPTETSPKEKLFF. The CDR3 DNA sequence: TGTGCCAGCAGCCCGACAGAAACCAGTCCGAAGGAAAAACTGTTTTTT.

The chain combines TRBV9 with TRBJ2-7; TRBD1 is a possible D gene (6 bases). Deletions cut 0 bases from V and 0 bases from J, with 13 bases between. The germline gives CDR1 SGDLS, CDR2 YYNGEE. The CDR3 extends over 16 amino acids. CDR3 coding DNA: TGTGCCAGCAGCGTAGGGGCCAGGGGCGCCTCCTACGAGCAGTACTTC. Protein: CASSVGARGASYEQYF. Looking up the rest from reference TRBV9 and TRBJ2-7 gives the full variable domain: DSGVTQTPKHLITATGQRVTLRCSPRSGDLSVYWYQQSLDQGLQFLIQYYNGEERAKGNILERFSAQQFPDLHSELNLSSLELGDSALYFCASSVGARGASYEQYFGPGTRLTVT.

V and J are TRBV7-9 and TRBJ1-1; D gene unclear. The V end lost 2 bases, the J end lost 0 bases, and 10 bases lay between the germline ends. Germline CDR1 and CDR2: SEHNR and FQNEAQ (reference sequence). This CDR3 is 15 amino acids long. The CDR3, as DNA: TGTGCCAGCAGCTTATTGGCCGGACTGAACACTGAAGCTTTCTTT. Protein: CASSLLAGLNTEAFF.

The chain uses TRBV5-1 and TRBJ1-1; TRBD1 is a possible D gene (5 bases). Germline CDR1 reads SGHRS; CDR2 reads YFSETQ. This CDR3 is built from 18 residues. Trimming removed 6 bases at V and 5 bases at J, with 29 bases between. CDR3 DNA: TGCGCCAGCACCACAGATCTGGCCGGGGCCCGAGCCGGGACTGAAGCTTTCTTT. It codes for CASTTDLAGARAGTEAFF.

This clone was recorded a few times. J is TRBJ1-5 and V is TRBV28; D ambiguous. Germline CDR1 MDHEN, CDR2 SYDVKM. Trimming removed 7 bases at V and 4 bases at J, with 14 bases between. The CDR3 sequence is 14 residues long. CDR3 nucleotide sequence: TGTGCCAGCACGGAGGAGGGTGGGAATCAGCCCCAGCATTTT. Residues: CASTEEGGNQPQHF.

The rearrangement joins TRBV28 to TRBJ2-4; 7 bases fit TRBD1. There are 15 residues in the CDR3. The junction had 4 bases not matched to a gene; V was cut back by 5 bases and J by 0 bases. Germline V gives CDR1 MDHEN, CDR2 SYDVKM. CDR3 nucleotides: TGTGCCAGCAGTCCTCAGGGGGTAGCCAAAAACATTCAGTACTTC. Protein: CASSPQGVAKNIQYF.

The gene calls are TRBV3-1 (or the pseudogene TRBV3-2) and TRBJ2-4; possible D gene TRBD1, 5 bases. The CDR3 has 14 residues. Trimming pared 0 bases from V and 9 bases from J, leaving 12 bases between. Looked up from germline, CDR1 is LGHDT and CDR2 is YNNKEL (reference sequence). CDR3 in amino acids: CASSQDLTVSIQYF. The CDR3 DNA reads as TGTGCCAGCAGCCAAGATCTGACAGTATCCATTCAGTACTTC.

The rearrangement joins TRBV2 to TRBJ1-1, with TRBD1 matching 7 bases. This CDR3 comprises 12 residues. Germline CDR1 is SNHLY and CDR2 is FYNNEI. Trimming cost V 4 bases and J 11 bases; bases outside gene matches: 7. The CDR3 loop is CASSARGQGAFF. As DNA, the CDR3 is TGTGCCAGCAGTGCGAGGGGGCAGGGGGCTTTCTTT.

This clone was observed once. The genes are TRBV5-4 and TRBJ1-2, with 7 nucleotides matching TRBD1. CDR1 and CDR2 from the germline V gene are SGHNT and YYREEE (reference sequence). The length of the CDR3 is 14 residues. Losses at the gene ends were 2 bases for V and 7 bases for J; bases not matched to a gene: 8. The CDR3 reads CASSFDREKGGYTF. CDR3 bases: TGTGCCAGCAGCTTCGACAGGGAGAAGGGTGGCTACACCTTC.

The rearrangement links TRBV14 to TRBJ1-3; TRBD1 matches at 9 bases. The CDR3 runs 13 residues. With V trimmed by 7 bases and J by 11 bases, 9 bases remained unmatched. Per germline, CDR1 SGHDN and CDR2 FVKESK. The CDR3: CASNPNGQGPIYF. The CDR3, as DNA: TGTGCCAGCAACCCGAACGGACAGGGGCCCATATATTTT.

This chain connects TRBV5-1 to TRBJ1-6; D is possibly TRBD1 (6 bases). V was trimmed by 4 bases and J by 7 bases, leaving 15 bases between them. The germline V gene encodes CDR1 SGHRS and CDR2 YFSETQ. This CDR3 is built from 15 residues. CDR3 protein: CASSPGEAGNSPLHF. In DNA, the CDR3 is TGCGCCAGCAGCCCAGGGGAAGCGGGAAATTCACCCCTCCACTTT.

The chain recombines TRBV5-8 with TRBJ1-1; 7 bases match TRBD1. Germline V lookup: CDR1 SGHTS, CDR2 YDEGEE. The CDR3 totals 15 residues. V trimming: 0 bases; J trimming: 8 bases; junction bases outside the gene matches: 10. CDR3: CASSLDVGTELEAFF. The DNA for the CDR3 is TGTGCCAGCAGCTTGGATGTAGGGACAGAGTTAGAAGCTTTCTTT.

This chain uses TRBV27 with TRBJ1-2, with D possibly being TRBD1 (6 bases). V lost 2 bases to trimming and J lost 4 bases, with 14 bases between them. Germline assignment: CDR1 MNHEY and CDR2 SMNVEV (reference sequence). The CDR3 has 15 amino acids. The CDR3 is CASSLGATGTYGYTF. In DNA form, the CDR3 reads TGTGCCAGCAGTTTAGGGGCCACAGGGACCTATGGCTACACCTTC.

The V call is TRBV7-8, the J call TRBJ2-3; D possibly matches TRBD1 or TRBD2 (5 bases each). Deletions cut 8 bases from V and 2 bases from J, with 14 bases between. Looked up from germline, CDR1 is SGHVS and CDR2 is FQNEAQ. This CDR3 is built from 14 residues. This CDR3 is CASQWGKITDTQYF. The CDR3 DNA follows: TGTGCCAGCCAGTGGGGGAAGATCACAGATACGCAGTATTTT.

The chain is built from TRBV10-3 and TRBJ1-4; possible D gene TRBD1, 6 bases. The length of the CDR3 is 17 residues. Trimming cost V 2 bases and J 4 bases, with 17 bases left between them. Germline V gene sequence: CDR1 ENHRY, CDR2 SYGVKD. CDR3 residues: CAISEGTMQGDNEKLFF. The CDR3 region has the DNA TGTGCCATCAGTGAGGGGACAATGCAGGGTGATAATGAAAAACTGTTTTTT.

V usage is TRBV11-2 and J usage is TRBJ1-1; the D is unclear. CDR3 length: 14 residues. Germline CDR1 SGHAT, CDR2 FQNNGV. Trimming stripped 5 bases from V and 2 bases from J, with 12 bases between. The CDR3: CASSGALDNTEAFF. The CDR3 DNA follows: TGTGCCAGCAGCGGAGCCCTCGATAACACTGAAGCTTTCTTT.

This CDR3 is CASSFSTEANEKLFF. The CDR3 coding sequence is TGTGCCAGCAGTTTTTCGACCGAAGCTAATGAAAAACTGTTTTTT. The chain combines TRBV27 with TRBJ1-4; no firm D call. Per germline, CDR1 MNHEY and CDR2 SMNVEV (reference sequence). V was pared by 3 bases and J by 3 bases, with 11 bases between. The CDR3 contains 15 residues. The full variable domain, in which reference TRBV27 and TRBJ1-4 provide the parts outside the CDR3, is EAQVTQNPRYLITVTGKKLTVTCSQNMNHEYMSWYRQDPGLGLRQIYYSMNVEVTDKGDVPEGYKVSRKEKRNFPLILESPSPNQTSLYFCASSFSTEANEKLFFGSGTQLSVL.

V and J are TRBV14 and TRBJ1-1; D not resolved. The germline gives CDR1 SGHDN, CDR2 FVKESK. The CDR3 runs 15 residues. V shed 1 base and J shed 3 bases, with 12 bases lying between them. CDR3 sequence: CASSQVGGSDTEAFF. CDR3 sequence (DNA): TGTGCCAGCAGCCAAGTCGGAGGGTCGGACACTGAAGCTTTCTTT.

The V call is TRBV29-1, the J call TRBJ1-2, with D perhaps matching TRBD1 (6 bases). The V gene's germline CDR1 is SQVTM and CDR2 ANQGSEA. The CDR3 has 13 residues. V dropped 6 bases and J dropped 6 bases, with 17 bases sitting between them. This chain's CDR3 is CSVRGMGTDGYTF. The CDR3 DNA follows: TGCAGCGTGAGGGGGATGGGGACCGATGGCTACACCTTC. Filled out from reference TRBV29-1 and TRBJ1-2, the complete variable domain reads SAVISQKPSRDICQRGTSLTIQCQVDSQVTMMFWYRQQPGQSLTLIATANQGSEATYESGFVIDKFPISRPNLTFSTLTVSNMSPEDSSIYLCSVRGMGTDGYTFGSGTRLTVV.

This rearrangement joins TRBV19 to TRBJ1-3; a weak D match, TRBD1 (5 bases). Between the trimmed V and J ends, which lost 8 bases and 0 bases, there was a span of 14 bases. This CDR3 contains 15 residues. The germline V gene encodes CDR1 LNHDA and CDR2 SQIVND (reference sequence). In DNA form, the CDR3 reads TGTGCCAGTGGAAAGGGGAGCCACTCTGGAAACACCATATATTTT. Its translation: CASGKGSHSGNTIYF.

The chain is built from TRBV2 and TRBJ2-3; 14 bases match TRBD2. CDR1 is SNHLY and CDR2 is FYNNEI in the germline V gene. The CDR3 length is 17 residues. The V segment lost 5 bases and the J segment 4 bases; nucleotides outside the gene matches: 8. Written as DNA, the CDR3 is TGTGCCAGCAGTCCCGGGACTAGCGGGAGCAGAGCAGATACGCAGTATTTT. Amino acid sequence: CASSPGTSGSRADTQYF.

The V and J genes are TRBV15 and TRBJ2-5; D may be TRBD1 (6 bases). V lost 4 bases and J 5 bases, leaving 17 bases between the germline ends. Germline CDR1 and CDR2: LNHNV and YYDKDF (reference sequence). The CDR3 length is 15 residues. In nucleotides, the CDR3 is TGTGCCACCAGCACCCAGGGGCAGCACGGGGAGACCCAGTACTTC. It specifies CATSTQGQHGETQYF.

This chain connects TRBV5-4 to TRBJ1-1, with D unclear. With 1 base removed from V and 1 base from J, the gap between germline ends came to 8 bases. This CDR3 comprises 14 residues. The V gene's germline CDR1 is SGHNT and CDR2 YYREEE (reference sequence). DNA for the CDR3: TGTGCCAGCAGCTTGTTTATACAGAACACTGAAGCTTTCTTT. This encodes CASSLFIQNTEAFF.

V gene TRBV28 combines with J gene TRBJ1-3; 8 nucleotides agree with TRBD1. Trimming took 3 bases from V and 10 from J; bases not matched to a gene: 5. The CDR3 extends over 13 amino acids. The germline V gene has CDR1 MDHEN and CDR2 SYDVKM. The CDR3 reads CASSLDRVGTIYF. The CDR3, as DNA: TGTGCCAGCAGTTTGGACAGGGTCGGGACCATATATTTT.